Each of the 2 T cell receptor beta chains below was sequenced from the same sample in a study of response to subunit inactivated influenza vaccine. Using its own MiXCR run on the RT-PCR reads, TCRdb lists one record per CDR3 protein. Counted here are about 520,000 distinct CDR3 sequences, about 7.2% occurring once; the ten biggest clones make up roughly 14%. Material: PBMCs from blood, obtained around 25 months after vaccination. The receptors originated from a man in his fifties or sixties who received an inactivated influenza vaccine.

The chain combines TRBV11-2 with TRBJ2-3; D is perhaps TRBD2 (6 bases). V was shortened by 6 bases and J by 4 bases, with 20 bases between the two germline ends. Germline V gives CDR1 SGHAT, CDR2 FQNNGV. The CDR3 length is 16 residues. The DNA of the CDR3 is TGTGCCAGCAGTTGGCGGGACCCACTTTTTTCAGATACGCAGTATTTT. It specifies CASSWRDPLFSDTQYF.

This clonotype was counted many times. V gene TRBV9 combines with J gene TRBJ2-7, with 7 bases lining up with TRBD2. Per germline, CDR1 SGDLS and CDR2 YYNGEE. V was clipped by 0 bases and J by 9 bases; unmatched bases: 12. The CDR3 covers 15 residues. In DNA form, the CDR3 reads TGTGCCAGCAGCGTAGATCCACAGCGGGGCCCACGGCAGTACTTC. Translating it yields CASSVDPQRGPRQYF. Full variable domain (rest looked up from reference TRBV9 and TRBJ2-7): DSGVTQTPKHLITATGQRVTLRCSPRSGDLSVYWYQQSLDQGLQFLIQYYNGEERAKGNILERFSAQQFPDLHSELNLSSLELGDSALYFCASSVDPQRGPRQYFGPGTRLTVT.